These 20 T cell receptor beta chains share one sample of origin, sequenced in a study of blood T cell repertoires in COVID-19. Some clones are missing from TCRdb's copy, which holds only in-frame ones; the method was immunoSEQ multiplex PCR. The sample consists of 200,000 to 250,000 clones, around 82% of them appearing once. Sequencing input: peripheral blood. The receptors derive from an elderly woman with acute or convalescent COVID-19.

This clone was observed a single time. CDR3: CASSLGGVYGYTF. The CDR3 DNA reads as TGCGCCAGCAGCTTGGGAGGAGTCTATGGCTACACCTTC. This chain connects TRBV5-1 to TRBJ1-2; D uncertain. The CDR3 has 13 amino acids. V was trimmed by 0 bases and J by 4 bases, leaving 7 bases between them. Germline loops: CDR1 SGHRS, CDR2 YFSETQ. The complete variable domain, with remaining parts taken from reference TRBV5-1 and TRBJ1-2, reads KAGVTQTPRYLIKTRGQQVTLSCSPISGHRSVSWYQQTPGQGLQFLFEYFSETQRNKGNFPGRFSGRQFSNSRSEMNVSTLELGDSALYLCASSLGGVYGYTFGSGTRLTVV.

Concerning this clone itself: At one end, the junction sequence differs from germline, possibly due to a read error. The CDR3 nucleotides are TGTGCCAGCAGCGAAGACAGGGACACAGGCTACACCTTC. It codes for CASSEDRDTGYTF. The chain has TRBV2 and TRBJ1-2; 7 nucleotides agree with TRBD1. Germline CDR1 SNHLY, CDR2 FYNNEI. CDR3 length: 13 amino acids.

The CDR3 spells CASSPVTGSSSYEQYF. Written as DNA, the CDR3 is TGTGCCAGCTCACCAGTGACGGGTTCAAGCTCCTACGAGCAGTACTTC. J is TRBJ2-7 and V is TRBV18; D not certain. Germline CDR1 is KGHSH and CDR2 is LQKENI. V was clipped by 2 bases and J by 0 bases, with 14 bases between them. The length of the CDR3 is 16 residues.

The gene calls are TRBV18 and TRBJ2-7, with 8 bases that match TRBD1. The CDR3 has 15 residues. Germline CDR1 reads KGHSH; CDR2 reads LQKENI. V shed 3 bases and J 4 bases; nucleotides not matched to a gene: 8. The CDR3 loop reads CASSPIGQGEYEQYF. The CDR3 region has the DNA TGTGCCAGCTCACCGATTGGACAGGGAGAATACGAGCAGTACTTC.

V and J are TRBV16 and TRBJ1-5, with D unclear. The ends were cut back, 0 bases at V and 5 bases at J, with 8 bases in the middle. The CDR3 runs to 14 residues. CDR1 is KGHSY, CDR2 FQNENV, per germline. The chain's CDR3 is CASSQSGAYQPQHF. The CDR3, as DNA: TGTGCCAGCAGCCAATCGGGAGCTTATCAGCCCCAGCATTTT.

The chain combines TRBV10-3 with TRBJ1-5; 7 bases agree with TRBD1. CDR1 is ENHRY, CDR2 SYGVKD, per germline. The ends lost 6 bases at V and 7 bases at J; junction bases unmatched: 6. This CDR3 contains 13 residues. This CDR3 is CAIRDRVEQPQHF. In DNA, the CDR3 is TGTGCCATCAGAGACAGGGTGGAACAGCCCCAGCATTTT.

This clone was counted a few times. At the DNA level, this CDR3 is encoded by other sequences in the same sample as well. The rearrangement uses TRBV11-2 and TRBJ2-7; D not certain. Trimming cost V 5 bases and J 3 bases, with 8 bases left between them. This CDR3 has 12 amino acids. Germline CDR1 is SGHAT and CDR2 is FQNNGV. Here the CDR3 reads CASSPSRYEQYF. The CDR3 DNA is TGTGCCAGCAGCCCGTCCCGCTACGAGCAGTACTTC.

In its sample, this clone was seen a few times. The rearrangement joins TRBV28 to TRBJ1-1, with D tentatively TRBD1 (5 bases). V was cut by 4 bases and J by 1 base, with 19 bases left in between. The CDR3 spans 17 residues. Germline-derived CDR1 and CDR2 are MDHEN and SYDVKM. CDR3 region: CASSWAGYHLRNTEAFF. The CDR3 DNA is TGTGCCAGCAGTTGGGCAGGGTACCATTTACGGAACACTGAAGCTTTCTTT. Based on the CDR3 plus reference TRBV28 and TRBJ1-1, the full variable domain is DVKVTQSSRYLVKRTGEKVFLECVQDMDHENMFWYRQDPGLGLRLIYFSYDVKMKEKGDIPEGYSVSREKKERFSLILESASTNQTSMYLCASSWAGYHLRNTEAFFGQGTRLTVV.

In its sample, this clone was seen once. For the CDR3, the DNA is TGTGCCAGTAGTGCTTCGGGGGGACGGCAGCCCCAGCATTTT. This codes for CASSASGGRQPQHF. The chain carries TRBV19 and TRBJ1-5; possible D gene TRBD1, 5 bases. The V end was cut by 5 bases, the J end by 7 bases, with 15 bases between. CDR1 LNHDA and CDR2 SQIVND come from the germline V gene (reference sequence). The CDR3 loop spans 14 amino acids.

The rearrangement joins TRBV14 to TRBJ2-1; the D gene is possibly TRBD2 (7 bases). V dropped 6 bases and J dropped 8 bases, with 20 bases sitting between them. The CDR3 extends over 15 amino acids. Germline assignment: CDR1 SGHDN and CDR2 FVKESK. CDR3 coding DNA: TGTGCCAGCAGTCCGACCCGAGGGGGGGGAGATGAGCAGTTCTTC. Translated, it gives CASSPTRGGGDEQFF.

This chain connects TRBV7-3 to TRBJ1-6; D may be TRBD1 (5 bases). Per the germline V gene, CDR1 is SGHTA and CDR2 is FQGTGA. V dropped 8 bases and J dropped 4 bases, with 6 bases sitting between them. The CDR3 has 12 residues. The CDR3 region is CASRQYNSPLHF. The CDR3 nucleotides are TGTGCCAGCCGACAGTATAATTCACCCCTCCACTTT.

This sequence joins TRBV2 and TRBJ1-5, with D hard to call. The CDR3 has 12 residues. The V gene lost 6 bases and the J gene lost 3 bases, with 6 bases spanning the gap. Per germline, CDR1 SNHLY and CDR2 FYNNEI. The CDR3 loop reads CASSQYNQPQHF. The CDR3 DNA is TGTGCCAGCAGCCAGTACAATCAGCCCCAGCATTTT.

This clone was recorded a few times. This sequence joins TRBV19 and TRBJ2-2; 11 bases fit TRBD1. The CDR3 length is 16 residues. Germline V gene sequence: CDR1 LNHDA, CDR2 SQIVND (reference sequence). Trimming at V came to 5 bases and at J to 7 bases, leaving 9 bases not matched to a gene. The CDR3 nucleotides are TGTGCCAGTAGTCTCTGGACAGGGGGCGCGGGCGGGGAGCTGTTTTTT. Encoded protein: CASSLWTGGAGGELFF. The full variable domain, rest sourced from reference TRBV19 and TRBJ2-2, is DGGITQSPKYLFRKEGQNVTLSCEQNLNHDAMYWYRQDPGQGLRLIYYSQIVNDFQKGDIAEGYSVSREKKESFPLTVTSAQKNPTAFYLCASSLWTGGAGGELFFGEGSRLTVL.

CDR3 in amino acids: CASSPRGGHEKLFF. CDR3 DNA: TGTGCCAGCAGTCCACGCGGGGGGCATGAAAAACTGTTTTTT. The chain couples TRBV6-5 to TRBJ1-4; D possibly corresponds to TRBD1 (6 bases). Trimming cost V 5 bases and J 6 bases, with 13 bases left between them. CDR1 and CDR2 (germline): MNHEY, SVGAGI. The CDR3 extends over 14 amino acids.

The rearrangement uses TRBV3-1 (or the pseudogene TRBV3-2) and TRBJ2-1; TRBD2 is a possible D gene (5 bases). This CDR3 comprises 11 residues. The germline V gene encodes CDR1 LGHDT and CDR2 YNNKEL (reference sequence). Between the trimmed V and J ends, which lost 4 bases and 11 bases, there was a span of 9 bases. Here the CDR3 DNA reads TGTGCCAGCAGCCTACTAGGCCAGCAGTTCTTC. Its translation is CASSLLGQQFF.

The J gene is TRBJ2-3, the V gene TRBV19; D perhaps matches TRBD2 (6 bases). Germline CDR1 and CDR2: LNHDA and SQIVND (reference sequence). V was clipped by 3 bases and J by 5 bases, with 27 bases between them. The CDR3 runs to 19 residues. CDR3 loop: CASSIKFSGTQALQDTQYF. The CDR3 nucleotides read TGTGCCAGTAGTATTAAGTTTTCGGGGACTCAGGCCCTCCAAGATACGCAGTATTTT.

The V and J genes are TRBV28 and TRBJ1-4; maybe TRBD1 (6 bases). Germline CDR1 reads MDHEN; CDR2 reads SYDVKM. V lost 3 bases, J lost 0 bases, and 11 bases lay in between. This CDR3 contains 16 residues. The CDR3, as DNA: TGTGCCAGCAGTTTGAATGCAGGGGCAACTAATGAAAAACTGTTTTTT. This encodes CASSLNAGATNEKLFF.

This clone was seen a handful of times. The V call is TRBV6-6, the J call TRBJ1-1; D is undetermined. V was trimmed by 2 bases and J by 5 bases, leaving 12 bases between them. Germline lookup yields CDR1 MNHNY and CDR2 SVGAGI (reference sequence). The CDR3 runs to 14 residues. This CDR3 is CASSYKRGGTEAFF. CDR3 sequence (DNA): TGTGCCAGCAGTTACAAGCGGGGTGGTACTGAAGCTTTCTTT.

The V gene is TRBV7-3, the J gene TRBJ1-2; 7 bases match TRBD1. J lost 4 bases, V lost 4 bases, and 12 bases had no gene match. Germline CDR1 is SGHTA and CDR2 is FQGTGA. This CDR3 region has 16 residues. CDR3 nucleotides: TGTGCCAGCAGCTCATTACAGGGGACGGAGGTCTATGGCTACACCTTC. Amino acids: CASSSLQGTEVYGYTF.

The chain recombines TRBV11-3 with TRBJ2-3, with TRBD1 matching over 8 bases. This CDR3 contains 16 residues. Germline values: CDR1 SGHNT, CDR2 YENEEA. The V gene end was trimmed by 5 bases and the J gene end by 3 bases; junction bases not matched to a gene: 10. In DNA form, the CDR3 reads TGTGCCAGCAGCGCTAGAGGACAGGGTGGGACAGATACGCAGTATTTT. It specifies CASSARGQGGTDTQYF.